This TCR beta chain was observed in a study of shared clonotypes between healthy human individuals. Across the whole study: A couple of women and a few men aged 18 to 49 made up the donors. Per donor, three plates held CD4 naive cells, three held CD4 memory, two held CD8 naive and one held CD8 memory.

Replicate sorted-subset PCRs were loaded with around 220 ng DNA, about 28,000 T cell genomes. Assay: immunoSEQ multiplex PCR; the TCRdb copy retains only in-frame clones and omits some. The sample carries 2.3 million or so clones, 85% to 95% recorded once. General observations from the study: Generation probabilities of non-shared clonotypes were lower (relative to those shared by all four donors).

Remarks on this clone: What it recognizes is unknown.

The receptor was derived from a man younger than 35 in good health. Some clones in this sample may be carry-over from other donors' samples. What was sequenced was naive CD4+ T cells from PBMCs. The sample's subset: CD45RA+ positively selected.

The CDR3 here is CASSRTSGSRGGEQFF. Written as DNA, the CDR3 is TGTGCCAGCAGCAGGACTAGCGGGAGCCGAGGCGGCGAGCAGTTCTTC. The chain has TRBV9 and TRBJ2-1, with 13 bases fitting TRBD2. V dropped 4 bases and J dropped 10; count of bases not matched to a gene: 11. The germline gives CDR1 SGDLS, CDR2 YYNGEE. This CDR3 is built from 16 residues.